This T cell receptor (beta chain) was captured in a study of response to subunit inactivated influenza vaccine. Study-level points and caveats: Authors suggested few new T cells are recruited by each seasonal influenza vaccination.

Using its own MiXCR run on the RT-PCR reads, TCRdb lists one record per CDR3 protein. Among about 500,000 distinct CDR3 sequences, more than 15% were seen once, and the ten largest hold 3%. The CDR3 has 15 residues. V was shortened by 5 bases and J by 1 base, with 14 bases between the two germline ends. Germline V gives CDR1 LGHNA, CDR2 YSLEER. As concerns this clonotype: Its specificity is unknown.

Sequenced material: CD4+ T cells sorted from PBMCs, taken 23 months after vaccination. The V gene is TRBV4-3, the J gene TRBJ1-1; a possible D gene is TRBD1 (6 bases). The receptor was derived from a man aged 45 to 70 who received an inactivated influenza vaccine. CDR3 in DNA: TGCGCCAGCAGCTATCGCGGACAGTCGAACACTGAAGCTTTCTTT. This gives the protein CASSYRGQSNTEAFF.